This T cell receptor beta chain was observed in a study of T cells in localized non-small cell lung cancer. Worth noting for this clone: Antigen: not known.

Notes on the study in general: Uninvolved nearby lung showed the greatest T cell clonality, exceeding that found in tumor. Median approximately 58 top-100 tumor clones were shared with paired adjacent lung.

TCRdb's copy holds only in-frame clones and misses some; the assay was immunoSEQ multiplex PCR. There are about 2,900 clones in the sample; roughly a third occur only once, and 18% lies in the top ten. The sample was lung tumor tissue, taken before any cancer treatment. The receptor was derived from a male donor at least 60 years old with stage I squamous cell lung carcinoma.

This CDR3 reads CAIPRRLAGLNTGELFF. CDR3 coding DNA: TGTGCCATCCCCCGCCGCCTAGCGGGCCTGAACACCGGGGAGCTGTTTTTT. The chain uses TRBV6-8 and TRBJ2-2, with 8 bases aligning to TRBD2. This CDR3 region has 17 residues. V was pared by 10 bases and J by 1 base, with 14 bases of the junction left unmatched. Germline loops: CDR1 MNHGY, CDR2 SAAAGT.